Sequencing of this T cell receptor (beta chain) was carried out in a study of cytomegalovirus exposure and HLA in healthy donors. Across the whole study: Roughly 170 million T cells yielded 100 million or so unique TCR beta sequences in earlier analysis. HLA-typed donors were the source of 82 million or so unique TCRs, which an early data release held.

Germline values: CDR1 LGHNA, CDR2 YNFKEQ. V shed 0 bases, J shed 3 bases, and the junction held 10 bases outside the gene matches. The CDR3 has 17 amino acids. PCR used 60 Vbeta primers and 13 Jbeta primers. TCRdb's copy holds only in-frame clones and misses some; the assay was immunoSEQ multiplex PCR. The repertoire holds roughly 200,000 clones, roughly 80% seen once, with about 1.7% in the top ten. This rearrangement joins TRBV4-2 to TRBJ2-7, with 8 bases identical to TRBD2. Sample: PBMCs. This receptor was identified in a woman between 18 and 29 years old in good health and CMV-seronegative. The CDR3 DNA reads TGTGCCAGCAGCCAAGATCTCGCACTAGCGGCAAACTACGAGCAGTACTTC. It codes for CASSQDLALAANYEQYF.